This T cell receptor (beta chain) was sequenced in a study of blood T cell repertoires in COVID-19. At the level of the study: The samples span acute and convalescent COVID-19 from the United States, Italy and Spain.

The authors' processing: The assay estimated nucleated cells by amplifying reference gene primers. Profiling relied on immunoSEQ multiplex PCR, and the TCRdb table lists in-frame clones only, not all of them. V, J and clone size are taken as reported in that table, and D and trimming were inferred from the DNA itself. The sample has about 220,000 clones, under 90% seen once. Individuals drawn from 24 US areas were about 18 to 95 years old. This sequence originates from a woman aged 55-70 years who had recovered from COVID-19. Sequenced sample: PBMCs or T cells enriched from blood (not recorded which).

CDR3 residues: CASSLIQGGYGYTF. For the CDR3, the DNA is TGTGCCAGCAGCCTAATTCAGGGAGGCTATGGCTACACCTTC. The chain couples TRBV7-9 to TRBJ1-2, with D perhaps matching TRBD1 (5 bases). Trimming cost V 5 bases and J 4 bases, with 14 bases left between them. Germline V gene lookup returns CDR1 SEHNR and CDR2 FQNEAQ (reference sequence). CDR3 length: 14 residues.